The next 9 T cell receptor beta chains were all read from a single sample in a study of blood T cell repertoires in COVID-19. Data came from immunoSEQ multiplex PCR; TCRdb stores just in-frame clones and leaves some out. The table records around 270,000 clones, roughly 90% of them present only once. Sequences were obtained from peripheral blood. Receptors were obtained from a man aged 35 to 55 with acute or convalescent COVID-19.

The CDR3 here is CAWSGPSDYSTNEKLFF. DNA of the CDR3: TGTGCCTGGAGCGGACCCTCAGACTATTCAACTAATGAAAAACTGTTTTTT. The rearrangement joins TRBV30 to TRBJ1-4; no definite D call. Trimming shortened V by 3 bases and J by 0 bases, and 17 bases separated the two germline ends. Per the germline V gene, CDR1 is GTSNPN and CDR2 is SVGIG (reference sequence). This CDR3 spans 17 amino acids.

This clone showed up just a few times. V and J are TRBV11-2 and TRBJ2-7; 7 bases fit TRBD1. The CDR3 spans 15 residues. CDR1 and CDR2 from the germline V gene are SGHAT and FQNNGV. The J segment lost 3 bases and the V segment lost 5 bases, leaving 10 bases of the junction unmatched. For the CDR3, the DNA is TGTGCCAGCAGCCGAAGCCGGGACAGCCACTACGAGCAGTACTTC. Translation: CASSRSRDSHYEQYF.

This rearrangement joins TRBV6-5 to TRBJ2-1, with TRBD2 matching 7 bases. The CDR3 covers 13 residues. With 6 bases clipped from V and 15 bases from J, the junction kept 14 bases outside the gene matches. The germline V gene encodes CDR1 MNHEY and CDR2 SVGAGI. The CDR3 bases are TGTGCCAGCAGACCCTCACCAGGACTAGAGGCGTTCTTC. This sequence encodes CASRPSPGLEAFF.

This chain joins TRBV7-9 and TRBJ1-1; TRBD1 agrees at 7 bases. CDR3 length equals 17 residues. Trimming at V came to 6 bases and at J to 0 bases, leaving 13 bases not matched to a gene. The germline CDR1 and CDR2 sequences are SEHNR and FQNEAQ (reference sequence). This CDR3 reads CASSSVQGRRMNTEAFF. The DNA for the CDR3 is TGTGCCAGCAGTTCAGTACAGGGGAGAAGAATGAACACTGAAGCTTTCTTT.

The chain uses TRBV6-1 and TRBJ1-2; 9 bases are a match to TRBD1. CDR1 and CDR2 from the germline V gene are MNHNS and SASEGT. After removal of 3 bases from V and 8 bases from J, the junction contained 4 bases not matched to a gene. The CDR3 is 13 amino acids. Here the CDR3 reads CASSEGQGRGYTF. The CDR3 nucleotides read TGTGCCAGCAGTGAGGGACAGGGTCGGGGCTACACCTTC.

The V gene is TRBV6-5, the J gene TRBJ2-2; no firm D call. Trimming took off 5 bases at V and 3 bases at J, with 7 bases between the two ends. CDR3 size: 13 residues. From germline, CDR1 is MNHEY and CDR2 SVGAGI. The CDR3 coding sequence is TGTGCCAGCAGTCAGCAGGACACCGGGGAGCTGTTTTTT. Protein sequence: CASSQQDTGELFF.

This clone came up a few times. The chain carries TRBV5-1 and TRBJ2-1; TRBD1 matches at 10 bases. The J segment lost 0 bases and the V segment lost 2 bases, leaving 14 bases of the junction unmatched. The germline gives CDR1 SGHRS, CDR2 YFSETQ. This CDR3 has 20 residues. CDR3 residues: CASSFSTGGRSGGSYNEQFF. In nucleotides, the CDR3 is TGCGCCAGCAGCTTCTCGACAGGGGGCCGCTCGGGGGGCTCCTACAATGAGCAGTTCTTC. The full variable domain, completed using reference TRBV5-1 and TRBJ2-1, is KAGVTQTPRYLIKTRGQQVTLSCSPISGHRSVSWYQQTPGQGLQFLFEYFSETQRNKGNFPGRFSGRQFSNSRSEMNVSTLELGDSALYLCASSFSTGGRSGGSYNEQFFGPGTRLTVL.

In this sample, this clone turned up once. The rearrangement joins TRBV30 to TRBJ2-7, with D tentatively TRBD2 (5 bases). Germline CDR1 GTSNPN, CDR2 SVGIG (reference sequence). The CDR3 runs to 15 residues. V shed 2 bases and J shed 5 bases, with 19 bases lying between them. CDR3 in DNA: TGTGCCTGGAGTAGGGTCGGGAACAGAGGCCACGAGCAGTACTTC. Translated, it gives CAWSRVGNRGHEQYF.

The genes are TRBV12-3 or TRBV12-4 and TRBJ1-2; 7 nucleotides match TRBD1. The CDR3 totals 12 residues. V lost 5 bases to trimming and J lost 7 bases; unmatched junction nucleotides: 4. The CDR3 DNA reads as TGTGCCAGCAGTCTAACAGGGGCTGGCTACACCTTC. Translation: CASSLTGAGYTF.